What follows are 8 T cell receptor beta chains derived from one specimen sequenced in a study of cytomegalovirus exposure and HLA in healthy donors. Use of 60 Vbeta and 13 Jbeta primers characterized the PCR. Clones were read by immunoSEQ multiplex PCR, and TCRdb kept only the in-frame ones, dropping some. Counted here are some 190,000 clones, approximately 80% occurring once; the ten biggest clones make up 0.95% to 1.5%. Sequenced input: PBMCs. These receptors were taken from a boy aged 2 to 10 in good health and CMV-seronegative.

This clone was found a few times. The V and J genes are TRBV4-3 and TRBJ1-1; D is uncertain. The germline CDR1 and CDR2 sequences are LGHNA and YSLEER. V lost 4 bases, J lost 3 bases, and 12 bases lay in between. The CDR3 loop spans 14 amino acids. The CDR3 sequence is CASSLRLGDTEAFF. The CDR3 coding sequence is TGCGCCAGCAGCCTGAGACTAGGCGACACTGAAGCTTTCTTT.

This clone was observed once. The rearrangement uses TRBV30 and TRBJ2-1, with TRBD1 as a possible D gene (5 bases). With 5 bases removed from V and 0 bases from J, the gap between germline ends came to 14 bases. Germline-derived CDR1 and CDR2 are GTSNPN and SVGIG (reference sequence). The CDR3 runs 15 residues. The DNA of the CDR3 is TGTGCCTGGGTCAGGGAAATTAGCTCCTACAATGAGCAGTTCTTC. Translating gives CAWVREISSYNEQFF.

This clone occurred a few times. The chain recombines TRBV7-2 with TRBJ2-1; TRBD2 matches at 11 bases. The CDR3 contains 14 residues. The trim removed 6 bases at V and 8 bases at J, leaving 6 bases unmatched. Germline-derived CDR1 and CDR2 are SGHTA and FQGNSA. DNA of the CDR3: TGTGCCAGCAGTCCCATTAGCGGGAGGGATGAGCAGTTCTTC. It is translated as CASSPISGRDEQFF.

The table lists this clone with a count of one. For the CDR3, the DNA is TGTGCCAGCAGCTCTTACGGACTAGCCTATTCGAACACCGGGGAGCTGTTTTTT. It yields the protein CASSSYGLAYSNTGELFF. The rearrangement uses TRBV7-2 and TRBJ2-2; TRBD2 aligns across 8 bases. The germline V gene encodes CDR1 SGHTA and CDR2 FQGNSA. With 4 bases clipped from V and 0 bases from J, the junction kept 10 bases outside the gene matches. This CDR3 comprises 18 residues.

CDR3 sequence: CASSVEGGGQDEQYF. DNA for the CDR3: TGTGCCAGCAGCGTAGAGGGCGGGGGCCAAGACGAGCAGTACTTC. The chain employs TRBV9 and TRBJ2-7; possible D gene TRBD2, 7 bases. The CDR3 extends over 15 amino acids. Looked up from germline, CDR1 is SGDLS and CDR2 is YYNGEE. V was shortened by 0 bases and J by 5 bases, with 15 bases between the two germline ends.

The rearrangement uses TRBV2 and TRBJ1-5; D is uncertain. V lost 4 bases, J lost 6 bases, and 10 bases lay in between. Germline values: CDR1 SNHLY, CDR2 FYNNEI. CDR3 length: 13 amino acids. As DNA, the CDR3 is TGTGCCAGCAGTGTTGAAACAGTTCAGCCCCAGCATTTT. This gives the protein CASSVETVQPQHF.

The chain joins TRBV27 to TRBJ1-2; D possibly corresponds to TRBD1 (5 bases). CDR3 length: 17 amino acids. V was trimmed by 5 bases and J by 8 bases, leaving 27 bases between them. Looked up from germline, CDR1 is MNHEY and CDR2 is SMNVEV (reference sequence). The DNA of the CDR3 is TGTGCCAGCAGTCCCCGTGGGGCTTGGGAGGGATCAAAGGGCTACACCTTC. This codes for CASSPRGAWEGSKGYTF.

The rearrangement links TRBV27 to TRBJ1-6; D is unclear. Germline V CDR1 and CDR2: MNHEY, SMNVEV (reference sequence). The ends were cut back, 5 bases at V and 7 bases at J, with 12 bases in the middle. The CDR3 covers 14 residues. CDR3 in amino acids: CASSTRVRNSPLHF. The CDR3 region has the DNA TGTGCCAGCAGTACCCGGGTCAGAAATTCACCCCTCCACTTT.